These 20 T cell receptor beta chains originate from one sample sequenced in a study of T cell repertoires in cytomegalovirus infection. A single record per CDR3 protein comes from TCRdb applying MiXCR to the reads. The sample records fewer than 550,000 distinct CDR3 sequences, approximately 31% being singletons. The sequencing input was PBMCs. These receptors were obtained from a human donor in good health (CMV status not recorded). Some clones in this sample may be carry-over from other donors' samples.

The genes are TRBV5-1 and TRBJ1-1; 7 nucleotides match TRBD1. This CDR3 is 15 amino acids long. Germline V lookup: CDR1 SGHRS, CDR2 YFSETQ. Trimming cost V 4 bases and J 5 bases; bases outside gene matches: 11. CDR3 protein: CASSVDGTEGTEAFF. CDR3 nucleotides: TGCGCCAGCAGCGTGGACGGGACAGAGGGGACTGAAGCTTTCTTT.

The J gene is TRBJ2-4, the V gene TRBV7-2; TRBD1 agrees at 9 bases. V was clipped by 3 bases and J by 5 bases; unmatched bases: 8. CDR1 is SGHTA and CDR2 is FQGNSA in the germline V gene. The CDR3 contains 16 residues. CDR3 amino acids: CASSLTGTGPQNIQYF. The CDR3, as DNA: TGTGCCAGCAGCTTGACCGGGACAGGGCCTCAAAACATTCAGTACTTC.

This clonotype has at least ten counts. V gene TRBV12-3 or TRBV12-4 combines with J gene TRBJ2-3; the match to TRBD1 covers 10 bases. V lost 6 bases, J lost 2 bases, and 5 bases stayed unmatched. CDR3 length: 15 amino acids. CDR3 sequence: CASSRTGGYTDTQYF. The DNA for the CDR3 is TGTGCCAGCAGCCGGACAGGGGGGTACACAGATACGCAGTATTTT.

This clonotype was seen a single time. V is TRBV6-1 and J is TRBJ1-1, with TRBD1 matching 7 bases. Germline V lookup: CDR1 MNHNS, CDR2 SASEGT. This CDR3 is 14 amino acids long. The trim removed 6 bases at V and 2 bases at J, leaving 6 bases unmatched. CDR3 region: CASRQGLSNTEAFF. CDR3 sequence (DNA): TGTGCCAGCAGACAGGGGTTGTCCAACACTGAAGCTTTCTTT.

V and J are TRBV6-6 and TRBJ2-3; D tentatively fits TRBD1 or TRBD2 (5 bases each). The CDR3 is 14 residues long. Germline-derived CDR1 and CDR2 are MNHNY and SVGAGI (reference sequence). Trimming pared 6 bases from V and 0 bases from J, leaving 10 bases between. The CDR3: CASRSGPSTDTQYF. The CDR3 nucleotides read TGTGCCAGCAGATCGGGGCCAAGCACAGATACGCAGTATTTT.

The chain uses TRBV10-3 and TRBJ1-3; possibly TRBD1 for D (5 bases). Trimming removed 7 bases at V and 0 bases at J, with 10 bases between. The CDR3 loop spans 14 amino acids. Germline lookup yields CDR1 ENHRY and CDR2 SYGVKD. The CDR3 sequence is CAITDSNSGNTIYF. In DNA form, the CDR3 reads TGTGCCATCACCGACAGCAACTCTGGAAACACCATATATTTT.

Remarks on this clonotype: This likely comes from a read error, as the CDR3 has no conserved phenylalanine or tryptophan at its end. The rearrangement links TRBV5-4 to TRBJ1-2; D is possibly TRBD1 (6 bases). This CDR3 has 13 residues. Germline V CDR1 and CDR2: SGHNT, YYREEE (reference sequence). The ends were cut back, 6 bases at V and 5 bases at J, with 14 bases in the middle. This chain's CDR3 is CASTTGGGYGYTY. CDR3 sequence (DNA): TGTGCCAGCACCACCGGGGGCGGGTATGGCTACACCTAC.

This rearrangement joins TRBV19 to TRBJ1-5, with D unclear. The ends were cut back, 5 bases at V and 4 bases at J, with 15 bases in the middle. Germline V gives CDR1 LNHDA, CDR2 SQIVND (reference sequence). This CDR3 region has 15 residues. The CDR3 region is CASSLRTDQNQPQHF. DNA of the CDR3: TGTGCCAGTAGTTTACGGACGGATCAAAATCAGCCCCAGCATTTT.

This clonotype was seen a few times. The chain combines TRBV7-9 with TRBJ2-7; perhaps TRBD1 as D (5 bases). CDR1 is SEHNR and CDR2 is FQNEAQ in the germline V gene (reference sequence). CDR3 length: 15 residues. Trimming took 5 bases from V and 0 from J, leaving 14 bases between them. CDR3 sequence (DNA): TGTGCCAGCAGCCCGGACAACCAATTCTCCTACGAGCAGTACTTC. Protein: CASSPDNQFSYEQYF.

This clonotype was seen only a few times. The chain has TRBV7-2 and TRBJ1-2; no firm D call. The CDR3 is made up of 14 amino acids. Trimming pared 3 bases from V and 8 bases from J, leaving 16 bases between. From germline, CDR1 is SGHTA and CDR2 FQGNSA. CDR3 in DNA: TGTGCCAGCAGCTTCTCGGAGTCGACTGGGGGCTACACCTTC. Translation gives CASSFSESTGGYTF.

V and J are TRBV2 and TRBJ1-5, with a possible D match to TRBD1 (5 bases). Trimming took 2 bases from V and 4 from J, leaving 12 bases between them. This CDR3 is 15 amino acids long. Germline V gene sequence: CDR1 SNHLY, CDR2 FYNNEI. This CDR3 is CASSERAGINQPQHF. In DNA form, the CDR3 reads TGTGCCAGCAGTGAAAGGGCAGGGATAAATCAGCCCCAGCATTTT.

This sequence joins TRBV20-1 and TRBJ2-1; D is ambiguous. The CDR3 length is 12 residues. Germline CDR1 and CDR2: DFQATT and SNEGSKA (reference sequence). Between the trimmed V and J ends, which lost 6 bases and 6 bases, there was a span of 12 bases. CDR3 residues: CSARPSPNEQFF. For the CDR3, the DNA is TGCAGTGCCCGGCCGTCCCCCAATGAGCAGTTCTTC.

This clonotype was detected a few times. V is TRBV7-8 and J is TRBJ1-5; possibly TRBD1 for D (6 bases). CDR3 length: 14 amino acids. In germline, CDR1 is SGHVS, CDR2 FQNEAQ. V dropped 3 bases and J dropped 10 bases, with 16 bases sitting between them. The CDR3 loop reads CASSFRTAVEPQHF. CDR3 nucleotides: TGTGCCAGCAGCTTCCGGACAGCGGTAGAACCCCAGCATTTT.

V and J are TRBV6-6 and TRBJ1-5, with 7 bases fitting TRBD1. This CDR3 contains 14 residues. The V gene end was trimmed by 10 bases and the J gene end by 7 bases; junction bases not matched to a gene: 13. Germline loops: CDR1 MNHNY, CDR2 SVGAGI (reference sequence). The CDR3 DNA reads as TGTGCCATAAATCGACAGGGTTCCCAGCAGCCCCAGCATTTT. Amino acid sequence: CAINRQGSQQPQHF.

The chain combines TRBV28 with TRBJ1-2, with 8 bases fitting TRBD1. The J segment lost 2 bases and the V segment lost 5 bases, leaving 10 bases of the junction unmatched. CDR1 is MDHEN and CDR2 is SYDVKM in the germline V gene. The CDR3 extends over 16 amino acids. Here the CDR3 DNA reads TGTGCCAGCAGTACGCCCCGGGACAGGAGGAACTATGGCTACACCTTC. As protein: CASSTPRDRRNYGYTF.

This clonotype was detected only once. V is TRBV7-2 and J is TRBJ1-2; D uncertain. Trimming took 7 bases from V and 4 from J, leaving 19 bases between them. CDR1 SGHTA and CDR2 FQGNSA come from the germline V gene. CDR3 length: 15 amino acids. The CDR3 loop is CASTFPSTWSYGYTF. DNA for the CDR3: TGTGCCAGCACTTTCCCCTCGACATGGAGCTATGGCTACACCTTC.

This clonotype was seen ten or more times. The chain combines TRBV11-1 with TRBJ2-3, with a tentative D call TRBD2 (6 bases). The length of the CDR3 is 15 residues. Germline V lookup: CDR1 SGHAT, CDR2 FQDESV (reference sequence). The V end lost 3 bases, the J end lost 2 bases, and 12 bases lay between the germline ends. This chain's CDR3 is CASSFMAGNTDTQYF. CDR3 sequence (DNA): TGTGCCAGCAGCTTCATGGCGGGGAACACAGATACGCAGTATTTT.

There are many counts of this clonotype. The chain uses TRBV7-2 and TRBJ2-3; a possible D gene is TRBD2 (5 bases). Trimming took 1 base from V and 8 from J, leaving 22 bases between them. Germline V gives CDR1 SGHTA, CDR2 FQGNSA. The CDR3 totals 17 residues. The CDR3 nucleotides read TGTGCCAGCAGCTTAGAGGCCGGACCGAAAGGACGGGGTACGCAGTATTTT. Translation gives CASSLEAGPKGRGTQYF.

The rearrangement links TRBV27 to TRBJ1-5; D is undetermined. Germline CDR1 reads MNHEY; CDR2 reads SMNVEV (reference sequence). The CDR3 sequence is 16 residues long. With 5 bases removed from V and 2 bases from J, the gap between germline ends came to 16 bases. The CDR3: CASSPYYDGRNQPQHF. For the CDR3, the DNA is TGTGCCAGCAGTCCATATTATGACGGTCGCAATCAGCCCCAGCATTTT.

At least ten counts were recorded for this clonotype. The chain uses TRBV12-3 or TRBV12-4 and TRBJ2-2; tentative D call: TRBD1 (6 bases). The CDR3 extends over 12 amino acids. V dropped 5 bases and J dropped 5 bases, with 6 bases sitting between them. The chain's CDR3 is CASSTGTGELFF. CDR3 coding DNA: TGTGCCAGCAGTACAGGGACCGGGGAGCTGTTTTTT.